This TCR beta chain was profiled in a study of cytomegalovirus exposure and HLA in healthy donors. 60 Vbeta and 13 Jbeta primers were used in PCR. Per the authors' pipeline: It was a later analysis that counted tens of millions of unique TCR beta chains, of which 9 million to 13 million were shared. Profiling relied on immunoSEQ multiplex PCR, and the TCRdb table lists in-frame clones only, not all of them. V, J and clone size were drawn from that table, and D and trimming were deduced from the DNA. The table has about 170,000 clones, about 80% seen once. General study findings and limits: Analysis performed later showed TCR beta chains linked to HLA being more clonally expanded than equally common others.

There are 17 residues in the CDR3. The V segment lost 4 bases and the J segment 4 bases; nucleotides outside the gene matches: 14. From germline, CDR1 is SGHDT and CDR2 YYEEEE. The sample holds a few counts of this clone. Its specificity is not known. J is TRBJ1-5 and V is TRBV5-6, with 7 bases that match TRBD1. The source of this sequence is a young man in good health and CMV-seropositive. Sample: PBMCs. This chain's CDR3 is CASSHKNPGTENQPQHF. The CDR3, as DNA: TGTGCCAGCAGCCACAAAAACCCCGGGACAGAGAATCAGCCCCAGCATTTT.